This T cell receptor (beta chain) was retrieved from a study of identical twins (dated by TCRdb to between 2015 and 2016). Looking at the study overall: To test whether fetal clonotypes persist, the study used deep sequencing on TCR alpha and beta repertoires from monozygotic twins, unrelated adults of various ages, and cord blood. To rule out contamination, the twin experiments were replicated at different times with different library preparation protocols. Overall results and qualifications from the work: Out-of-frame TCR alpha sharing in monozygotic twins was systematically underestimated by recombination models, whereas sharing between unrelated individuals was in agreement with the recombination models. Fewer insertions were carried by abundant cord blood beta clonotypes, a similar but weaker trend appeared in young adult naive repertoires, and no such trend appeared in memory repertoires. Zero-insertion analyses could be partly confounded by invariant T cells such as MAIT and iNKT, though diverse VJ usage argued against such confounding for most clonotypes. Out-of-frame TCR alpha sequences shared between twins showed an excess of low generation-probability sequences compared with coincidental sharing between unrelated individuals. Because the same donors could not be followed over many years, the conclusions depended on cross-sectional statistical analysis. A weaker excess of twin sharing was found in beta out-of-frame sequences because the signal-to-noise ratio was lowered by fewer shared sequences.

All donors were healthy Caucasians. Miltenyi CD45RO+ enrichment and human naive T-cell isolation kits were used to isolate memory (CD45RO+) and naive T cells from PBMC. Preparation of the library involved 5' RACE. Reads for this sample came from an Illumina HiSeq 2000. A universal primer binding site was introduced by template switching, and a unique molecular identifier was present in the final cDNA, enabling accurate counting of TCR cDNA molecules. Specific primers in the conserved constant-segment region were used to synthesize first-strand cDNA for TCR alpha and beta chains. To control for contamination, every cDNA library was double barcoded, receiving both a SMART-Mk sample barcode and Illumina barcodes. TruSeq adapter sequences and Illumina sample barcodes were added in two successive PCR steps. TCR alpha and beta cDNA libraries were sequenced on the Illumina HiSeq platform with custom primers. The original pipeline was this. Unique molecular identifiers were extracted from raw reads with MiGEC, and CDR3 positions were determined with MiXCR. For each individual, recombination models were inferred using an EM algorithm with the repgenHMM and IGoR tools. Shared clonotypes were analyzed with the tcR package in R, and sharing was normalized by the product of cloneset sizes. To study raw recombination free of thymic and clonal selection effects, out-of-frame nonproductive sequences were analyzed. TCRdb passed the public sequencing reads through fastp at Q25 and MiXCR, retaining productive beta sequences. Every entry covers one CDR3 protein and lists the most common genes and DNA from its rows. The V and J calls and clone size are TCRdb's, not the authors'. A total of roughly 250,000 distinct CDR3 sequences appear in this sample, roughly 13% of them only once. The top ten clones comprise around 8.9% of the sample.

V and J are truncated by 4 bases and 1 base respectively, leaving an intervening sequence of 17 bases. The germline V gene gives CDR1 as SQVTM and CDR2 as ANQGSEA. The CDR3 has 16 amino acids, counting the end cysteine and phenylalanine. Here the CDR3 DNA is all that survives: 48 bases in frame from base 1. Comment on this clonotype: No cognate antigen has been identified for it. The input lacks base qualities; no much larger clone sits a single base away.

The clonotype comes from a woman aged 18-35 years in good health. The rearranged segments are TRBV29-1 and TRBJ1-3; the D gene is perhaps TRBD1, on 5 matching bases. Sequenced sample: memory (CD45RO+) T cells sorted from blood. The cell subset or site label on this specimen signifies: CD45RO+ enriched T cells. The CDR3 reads CSVVGLGGSSGNTIYF. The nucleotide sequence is TGCAGCGTTGTGGGACTGGGGGGTTCATCTGGAAACACCATATATTTT. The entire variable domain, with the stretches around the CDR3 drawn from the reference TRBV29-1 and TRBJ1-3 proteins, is SAVISQKPSRDICQRGTSLTIQCQVDSQVTMMFWYRQQPGQSLTLIATANQGSEATYESGFVIDKFPISRPNLTFSTLTVSNMSPEDSSIYLCSVVGLGGSSGNTIYFGEGSWLTVV.